These 10 T cell receptor beta chains originate from one sample sequenced in a study of T cells in tuberculosis. Thawed, overnight-rested PBMC were stained with GMM-loaded CD1B tetramer, viability dye and anti-CD3, then sorted. CD1B tetramers were loaded with Rhodococcus equi-derived C32 glucose monomycolate. Produced via immunoSEQ multiplex PCR; TCRdb's table is partial and in-frame only. The data contain approximately 100,000 clones, more than 75% of them singletons. Material for sequencing was CD1b-GMM tetramer-negative cells sorted from PBMCs. Source of these receptors: an adult woman with latent tuberculosis.

This chain links TRBV27 with TRBJ2-6; TRBD1 agrees at 10 bases. Losses at the gene ends were 8 bases for V and 0 bases for J; bases not matched to a gene: 13. CDR3 length: 19 amino acids. The germline gives CDR1 MNHEY, CDR2 SMNVEV (reference sequence). The CDR3 reads CASSPKTGGRYSGANVLTF. The CDR3 coding sequence is TGTGCCAGCTCCCCTAAGACAGGGGGCAGATACTCTGGGGCCAACGTCCTGACTTTC.

This chain joins TRBV19 and TRBJ1-5, with TRBD1 identical over 7 bases. The V gene's germline CDR1 is LNHDA and CDR2 SQIVND (reference sequence). Trimming removed 5 bases from V and 6 bases from J; junction bases left unmatched: 10. This CDR3 is 15 amino acids long. DNA for the CDR3: TGTGCCAGTAGTTACCCAGGGGGTATTGGTCAGCCCCAGCATTTT. As protein: CASSYPGGIGQPQHF. The full variable domain, completed using reference TRBV19 and TRBJ1-5, is DGGITQSPKYLFRKEGQNVTLSCEQNLNHDAMYWYRQDPGQGLRLIYYSQIVNDFQKGDIAEGYSVSREKKESFPLTVTSAQKNPTAFYLCASSYPGGIGQPQHFGDGTRLSIL.

This clone was seen once. V is TRBV5-1 and J is TRBJ1-6; 11 bases map to TRBD1. This CDR3 is 15 amino acids long. Losses at the gene ends were 4 bases for V and 9 bases for J; bases not matched to a gene: 6. The V gene's germline CDR1 is SGHRS and CDR2 YFSETQ. CDR3 in DNA: TGCGCCAGCAGCCCCCTCGGGACAGGGGGTTCACCCCTCCACTTT. It translates to CASSPLGTGGSPLHF. Looking up the rest from reference TRBV5-1 and TRBJ1-6 gives the full variable domain: KAGVTQTPRYLIKTRGQQVTLSCSPISGHRSVSWYQQTPGQGLQFLFEYFSETQRNKGNFPGRFSGRQFSNSRSEMNVSTLELGDSALYLCASSPLGTGGSPLHFGNGTRLTVT.

The V and J genes are TRBV5-1 and TRBJ1-1, with TRBD1 matching over 7 bases. V was clipped by 4 bases and J by 1 base; unmatched bases: 7. This CDR3 comprises 15 residues. CDR1 SGHRS and CDR2 YFSETQ come from the germline V gene. CDR3 nucleotides: TGCGCCAGCAGCGCAACAGGGACAGCGAACACTGAAGCTTTCTTT. As protein: CASSATGTANTEAFF.

The gene calls are TRBV5-4 and TRBJ1-2, with 8 bases identical to TRBD1. This CDR3 region has 14 residues. V trimming: 2 bases; J trimming: 5 bases; junction bases outside the gene matches: 5. Germline V gives CDR1 SGHNT, CDR2 YYREEE (reference sequence). This chain's CDR3 is CASSLATGVYGYTF. For the CDR3, the DNA is TGTGCCAGCAGCTTAGCGACAGGGGTTTATGGCTACACCTTC.

V is TRBV29-1 and J is TRBJ1-1; a possible D gene is TRBD1 (6 bases). This CDR3 region has 12 residues. The germline V gene has CDR1 SQVTM and CDR2 ANQGSEA. V lost 8 bases and J lost 0, with 10 bases in between. Written as DNA, the CDR3 is TGCAGCCCGGGACACTTGAACACTGAAGCTTTCTTT. Amino acid sequence: CSPGHLNTEAFF. Together with reference TRBV29-1 and TRBJ1-1, the CDR3 gives the full variable domain: SAVISQKPSRDICQRGTSLTIQCQVDSQVTMMFWYRQQPGQSLTLIATANQGSEATYESGFVIDKFPISRPNLTFSTLTVSNMSPEDSSIYLCSPGHLNTEAFFGQGTRLTVV.

The chain joins TRBV9 to TRBJ2-2, with D tentatively TRBD2 (6 bases). The CDR3 is made up of 16 amino acids. CDR1 and CDR2 from the germline V gene are SGDLS and YYNGEE. Trimming shortened V by 0 bases and J by 7 bases, and 16 bases separated the two germline ends. This chain's CDR3 is CASSVVIQGGSGELFF. CDR3 coding DNA: TGTGCCAGCAGCGTAGTGATCCAGGGAGGAAGCGGGGAGCTGTTTTTT.

V usage is TRBV5-6 and J usage is TRBJ2-1; the D is unclear. V shed 3 bases and J shed 4 bases, with 17 bases lying between them. The CDR3 has 16 residues. CDR1 and CDR2 from the germline V gene are SGHDT and YYEEEE. DNA of the CDR3: TGTGCCAGCAGCTCCAAACGGCGACCAGCGTACAATGAGCAGTTCTTC. It is translated as CASSSKRRPAYNEQFF. Together with reference TRBV5-6 and TRBJ2-1, the CDR3 gives the full variable domain: DAGVTQSPTHLIKTRGQQVTLRCSPKSGHDTVSWYQQALGQGPQFIFQYYEEEERQRGNFPDRFSGHQFPNYSSELNVNALLLGDSALYLCASSSKRRPAYNEQFFGPGTRLTVL.

The rearrangement links TRBV19 to TRBJ2-7, with 8 bases matching TRBD1. Germline lookup yields CDR1 LNHDA and CDR2 SQIVND (reference sequence). V was pared by 5 bases and J by 4 bases, with 7 bases of the junction left unmatched. The CDR3 contains 14 residues. The DNA of the CDR3 is TGTGCCAGTAGTCCAGGGGACAGGAATTACGAGCAGTACTTC. Translated, it gives CASSPGDRNYEQYF.

The chain carries TRBV18 and TRBJ2-7; 8 positions match TRBD1. The V segment lost 5 bases and the J segment 3 bases; nucleotides outside the gene matches: 6. CDR1 is KGHSH and CDR2 is LQKENI in the germline V gene. The CDR3 sequence is 14 residues long. The CDR3 is CASSGGQADYEQYF. Here the CDR3 DNA reads TGTGCCAGCTCAGGGGGACAGGCGGACTACGAGCAGTACTTC.